Below, one T cell receptor beta chain is given with its context. In the original analysis: Reference gene primer amplification gave estimated nucleated cell counts. Assay used: immunoSEQ multiplex PCR; TCRdb lists only in-frame clones, some missing. That table gives V, J and clone size, and the DNA gave D and trimming. Found here are roughly 230,000 clones, around 81% of them singletons; the top ten hold approximately 3.6%. Participants, roughly 18 to 89 years old, spanned about 26 US areas. Participants were placed into cohorts based on the clinical history they reported. CDR3 length equals 11 residues. Germline CDR1 reads MDHEN; CDR2 reads SYDVKM. The sample is drawn from a study of blood T cell repertoires in COVID-19. Study background: T cells, B-cell-depleted T cells, or PBMCs supplied cDNA or gDNA.

The source material was PBMCs or T cells enriched from blood (not recorded which). The TCR was taken from a man in his fifties or sixties who had recovered from COVID-19. The chain carries TRBV28 and TRBJ2-7, with TRBD1 identical over 8 bases. As DNA, the CDR3 is TGTGGGACAGGGAGCTCCTACGAGCAGTACTTC. Amino acid sequence: CGTGSSYEQYF. The full variable domain, with the rest looked up from reference TRBV28 and TRBJ2-7, is DVKVTQSSRYLVKRTGEKVFLECVQDMDHENMFWYRQDPGLGLRLIYFSYDVKMKEKGDIPEGYSVSREKKERFSLILESASTNQTSMYLCGTGSSYEQYFGPGTRLTVT.